This T cell receptor beta chain appears in the sequencing data of a study of spatial heterogeneity in lung cancer. Whole-study results and caveats: Within tumors, counts of expanded alpha and beta TCRs tracked tumor mutation counts.

TCRdb recomputed calls from the 5' RACE reads with MiXCR, one row per CDR3 protein. The table has 2,600 or so distinct CDR3 sequences, about 5.6% seen once; the top ten hold about 9.6%. The time point is: sample taken at primary tumor resection. Remarks on this clonotype: Its antigen is not identified.

The CDR3 is 14 residues long. Trimming took off 2 bases at V and 1 base at J, with 7 bases between the two ends. Germline V lookup: CDR1 LNHNV, CDR2 YYDKDF (reference sequence). The source material was lung tumor tissue, sampled at surgery. This TCR was recovered from a male donor with early-stage non-small cell lung cancer. V and J are TRBV15 and TRBJ2-3; D possibly corresponds to TRBD2 (5 bases). CDR3 in amino acids: CATSRLSGTDTQYF. CDR3 in DNA: TGTGCCACCAGCAGACTTAGCGGCACAGATACGCAGTATTTT.